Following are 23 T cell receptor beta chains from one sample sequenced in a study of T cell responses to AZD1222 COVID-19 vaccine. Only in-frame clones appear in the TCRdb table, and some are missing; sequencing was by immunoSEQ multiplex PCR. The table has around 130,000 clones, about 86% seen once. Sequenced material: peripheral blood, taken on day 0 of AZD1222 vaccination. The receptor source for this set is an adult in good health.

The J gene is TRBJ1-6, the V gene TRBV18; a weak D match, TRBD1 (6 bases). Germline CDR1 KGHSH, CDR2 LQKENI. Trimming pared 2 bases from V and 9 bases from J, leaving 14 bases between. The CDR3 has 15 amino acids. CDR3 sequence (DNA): TGTGCCAGCTCACCAGGGTCACTAGGGGGTTCACCCCTCCACTTT. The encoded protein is CASSPGSLGGSPLHF.

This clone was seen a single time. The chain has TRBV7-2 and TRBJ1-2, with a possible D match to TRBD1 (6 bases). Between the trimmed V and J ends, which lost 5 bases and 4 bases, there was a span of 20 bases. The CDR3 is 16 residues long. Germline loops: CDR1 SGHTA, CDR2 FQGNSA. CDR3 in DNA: TGTGCCAGCAGCCCAGGAGGGTCCTTAGGGGGCTATGGCTACACCTTC. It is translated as CASSPGGSLGGYGYTF. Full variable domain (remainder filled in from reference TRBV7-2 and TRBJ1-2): GAGVSQSPSNKVTEKGKDVELRCDPISGHTALYWYRQSLGQGLEFLIYFQGNSAPDKSGLPSDRFSAERTGGSVSTLTIQRTQQEDSAVYLCASSPGGSLGGYGYTFGSGTRLTVV.

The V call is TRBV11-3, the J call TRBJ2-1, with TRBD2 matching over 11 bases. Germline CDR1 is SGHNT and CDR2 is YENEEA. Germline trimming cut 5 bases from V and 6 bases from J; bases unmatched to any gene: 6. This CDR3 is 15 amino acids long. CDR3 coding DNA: TGTGCCAGCAGCCGAGGGCTAGCGGGGGGCAATGAGCAGTTCTTC. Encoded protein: CASSRGLAGGNEQFF. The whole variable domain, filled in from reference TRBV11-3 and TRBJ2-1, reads EAGVVQSPRYKIIEKKQPVAFWCNPISGHNTLYWYLQNLGQGPELLIRYENEEAVDDSQLPKDRFSAERLKGVDSTLKIQPAELGDSAVYLCASSRGLAGGNEQFFGPGTRLTVL.

CDR3 DNA sequence: TGTGCCTGGAGTGTACGGAAAAAATCGGTGACCCAGTACTTC. This encodes CAWSVRKKSVTQYF. V usage is TRBV30 and J usage is TRBJ2-5; no firm D call. The germline CDR1 and CDR2 sequences are GTSNPN and SVGIG (reference sequence). This CDR3 region has 14 residues. V was pared by 0 bases and J by 7 bases, with 15 bases between.

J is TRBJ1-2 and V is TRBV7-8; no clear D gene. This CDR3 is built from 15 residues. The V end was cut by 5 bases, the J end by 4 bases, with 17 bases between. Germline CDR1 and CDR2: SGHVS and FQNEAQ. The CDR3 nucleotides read TGTGCCAGCAGCGAACACACCGAGGGCCTCTATGGCTACACCTTC. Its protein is CASSEHTEGLYGYTF.

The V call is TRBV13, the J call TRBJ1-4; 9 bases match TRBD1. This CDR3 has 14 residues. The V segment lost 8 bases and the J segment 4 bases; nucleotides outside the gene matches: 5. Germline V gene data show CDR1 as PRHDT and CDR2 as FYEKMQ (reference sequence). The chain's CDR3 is CASSEDRGNEKLFF. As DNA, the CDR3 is TGTGCCAGCTCCGAGGACAGGGGTAATGAAAAACTGTTTTTT.

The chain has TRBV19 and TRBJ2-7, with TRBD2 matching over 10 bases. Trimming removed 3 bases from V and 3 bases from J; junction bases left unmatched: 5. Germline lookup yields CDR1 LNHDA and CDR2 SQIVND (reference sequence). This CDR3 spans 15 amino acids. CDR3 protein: CASSIVVAGGYEQYF. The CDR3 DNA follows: TGTGCCAGTAGTATCGTGGTAGCGGGGGGCTACGAGCAGTACTTC.

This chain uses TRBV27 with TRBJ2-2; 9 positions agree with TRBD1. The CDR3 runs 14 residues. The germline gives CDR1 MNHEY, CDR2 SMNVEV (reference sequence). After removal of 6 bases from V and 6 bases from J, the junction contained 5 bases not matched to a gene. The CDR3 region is CASRRDRVPGELFF. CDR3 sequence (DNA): TGTGCCAGCAGACGGGACAGGGTCCCCGGGGAGCTGTTTTTT.

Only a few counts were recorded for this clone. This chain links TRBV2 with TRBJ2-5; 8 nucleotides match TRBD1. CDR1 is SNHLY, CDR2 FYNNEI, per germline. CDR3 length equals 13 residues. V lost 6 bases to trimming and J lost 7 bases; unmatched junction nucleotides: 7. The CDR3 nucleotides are TGTGCCAGCAGGGACAGGGTTTTCGGGACCCAGTACTTC. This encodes CASRDRVFGTQYF.

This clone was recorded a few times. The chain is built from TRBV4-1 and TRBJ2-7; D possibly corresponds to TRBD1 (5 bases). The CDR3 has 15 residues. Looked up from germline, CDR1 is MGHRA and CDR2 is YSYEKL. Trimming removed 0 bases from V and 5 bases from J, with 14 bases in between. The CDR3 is CASSQEEGEYHEQYF. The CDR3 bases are TGCGCCAGCAGCCAAGAGGAAGGGGAATATCACGAGCAGTACTTC.

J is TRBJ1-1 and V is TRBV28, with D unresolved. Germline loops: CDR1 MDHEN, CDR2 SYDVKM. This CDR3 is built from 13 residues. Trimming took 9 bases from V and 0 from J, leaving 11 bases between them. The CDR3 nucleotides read TGTGCCAGTCACGGACGGATGAACACTGAAGCTTTCTTT. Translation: CASHGRMNTEAFF.

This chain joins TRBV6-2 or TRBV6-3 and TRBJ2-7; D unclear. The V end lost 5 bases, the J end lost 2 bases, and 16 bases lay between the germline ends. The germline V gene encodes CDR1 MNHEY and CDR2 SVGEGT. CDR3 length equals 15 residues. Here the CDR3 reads CASSALTLGTYEQYF. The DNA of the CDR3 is TGTGCCAGCAGTGCTCTTACGCTGGGTACCTACGAGCAGTACTTC.

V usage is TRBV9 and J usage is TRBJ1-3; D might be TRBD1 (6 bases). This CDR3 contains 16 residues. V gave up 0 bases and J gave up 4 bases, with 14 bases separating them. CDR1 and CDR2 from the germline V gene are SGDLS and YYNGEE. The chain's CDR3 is CASSVDSGATGNTIYF. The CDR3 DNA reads TGTGCCAGCAGCGTAGACTCAGGGGCAACAGGAAACACCATATATTTT.

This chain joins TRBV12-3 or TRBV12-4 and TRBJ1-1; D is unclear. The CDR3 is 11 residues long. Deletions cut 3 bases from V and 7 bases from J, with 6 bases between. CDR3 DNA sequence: TGTGCCAGCAGTTTTGCAGGTGAAGCTTTCTTT. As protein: CASSFAGEAFF.

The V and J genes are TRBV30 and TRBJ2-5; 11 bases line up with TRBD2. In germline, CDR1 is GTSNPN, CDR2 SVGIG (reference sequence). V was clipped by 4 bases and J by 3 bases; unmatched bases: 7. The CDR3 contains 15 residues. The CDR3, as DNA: TGTGCCTGGACGGTTATAGCGGGGGGGGAAGAGACCCAGTACTTC. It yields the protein CAWTVIAGGEETQYF.

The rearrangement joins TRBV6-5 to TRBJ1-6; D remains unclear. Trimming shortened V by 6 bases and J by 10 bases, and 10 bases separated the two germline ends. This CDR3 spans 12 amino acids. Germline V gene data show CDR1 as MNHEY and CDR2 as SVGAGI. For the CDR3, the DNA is TGTGCCAGCAGGTATTCTGACTCACCCCTCCACTTT. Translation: CASRYSDSPLHF.

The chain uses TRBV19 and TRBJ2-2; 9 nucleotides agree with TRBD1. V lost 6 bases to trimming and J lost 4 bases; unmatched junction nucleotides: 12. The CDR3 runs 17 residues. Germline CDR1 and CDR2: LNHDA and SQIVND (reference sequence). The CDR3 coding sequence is TGTGCCAGTAGCGTGTTCCCGGACAGGGGAGGCACCGGGGAGCTGTTTTTT. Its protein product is CASSVFPDRGGTGELFF.

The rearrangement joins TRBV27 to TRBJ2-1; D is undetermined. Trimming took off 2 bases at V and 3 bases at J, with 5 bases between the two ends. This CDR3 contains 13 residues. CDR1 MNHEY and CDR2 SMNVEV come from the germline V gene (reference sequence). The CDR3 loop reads CASSLLGYNEQFF. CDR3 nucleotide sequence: TGTGCCAGCAGTTTACTCGGCTACAATGAGCAGTTCTTC.

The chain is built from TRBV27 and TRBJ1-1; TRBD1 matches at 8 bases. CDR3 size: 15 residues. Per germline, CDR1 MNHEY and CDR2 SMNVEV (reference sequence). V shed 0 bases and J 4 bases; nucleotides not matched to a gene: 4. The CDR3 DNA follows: TGTGCCAGCAGTTTATCCCGACAGGGGTCCACTGAAGCTTTCTTT. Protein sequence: CASSLSRQGSTEAFF.

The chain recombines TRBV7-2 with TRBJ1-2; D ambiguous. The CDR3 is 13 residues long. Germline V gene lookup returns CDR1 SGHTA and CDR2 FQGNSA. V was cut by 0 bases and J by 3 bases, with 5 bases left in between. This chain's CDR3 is CASSLASYYGYTF. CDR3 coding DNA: TGTGCCAGCAGCTTAGCCAGCTACTATGGCTACACCTTC.

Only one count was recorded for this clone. The CDR3 region has the DNA TGTGCCTGGAGTGTGACTAGCGGGAGGACAGATACGCAGTATTTT. It codes for CAWSVTSGRTDTQYF. This rearrangement joins TRBV30 to TRBJ2-3; TRBD2 agrees at 13 bases. The CDR3 loop spans 15 amino acids. Per the germline V gene, CDR1 is GTSNPN and CDR2 is SVGIG (reference sequence). Germline trimming cut 0 bases from V and 3 bases from J; bases unmatched to any gene: 0.

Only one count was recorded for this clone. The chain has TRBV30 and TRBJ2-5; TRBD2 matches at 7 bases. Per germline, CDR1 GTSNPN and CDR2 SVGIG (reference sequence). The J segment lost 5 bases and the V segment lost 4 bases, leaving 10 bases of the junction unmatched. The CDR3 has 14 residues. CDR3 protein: CAWNTNGGFETQYF. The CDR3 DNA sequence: TGTGCCTGGAACACCAACGGGGGGTTCGAGACCCAGTACTTC.

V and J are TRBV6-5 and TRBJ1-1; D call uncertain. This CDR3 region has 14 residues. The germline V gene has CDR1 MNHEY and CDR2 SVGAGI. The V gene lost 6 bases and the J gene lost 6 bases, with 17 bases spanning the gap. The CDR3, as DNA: TGTGCCAGCAGGGAGTCCAGGAGGCTCGCTGAAGCTTTCTTT. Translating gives CASRESRRLAEAFF.